Listed below are T cell receptor beta chains from one sample, sequenced in a study of T cells after yellow fever vaccination. Via MiXCR, TCRdb re-called the 5' RACE reads, giving one row per CDR3 protein. Among some 200,000 distinct CDR3 sequences listed, approximately 3% were seen once. The sequencing here drew on CD4+ T cells sorted from PBMCs, taken 10 days after the yellow fever booster vaccination. The receptors come from a man aged 18 to 35 who received the YFV17D yellow fever vaccine. CDR3s include the opening cysteine and the closing phenylalanine or tryptophan. The order of the fields is J gene, CDR3 length, D gene, V gene, clone size, CDR3 protein, CDR3 DNA. A D gene is named only where the DNA matches it firmly. A clone size is listed for some rows: how often the clone was seen (once, few, many), or a class if it is expanded.

J gene: TRBJ2-4; CDR3 length: 13; D gene: .; V gene: TRBV28; clone size: many; CDR3 protein: CASAKTGANIQYF; CDR3 DNA: TGTGCCAGCGCCAAGACGGGAGCAAACATTCAGTACTTC
J gene: TRBJ2-5; CDR3 length: 12; D gene: TRBD1; V gene: TRBV29-1; clone size: few; CDR3 protein: CSTQGAGETQYF; CDR3 DNA: TGCAGCACCCAGGGGGCTGGGGAGACCCAGTACTTC
J gene: TRBJ2-7; CDR3 length: 14; D gene: .; V gene: TRBV19; clone size: few; CDR3 protein: CASSMNREAYEQYF; CDR3 DNA: TGTGCCAGTAGTATGAACAGGGAAGCCTACGAGCAGTACTTC
J gene: TRBJ2-1; CDR3 length: 13; D gene: TRBD1; V gene: TRBV7-3; clone size: many; CDR3 protein: CASSWDRDNEQFF; CDR3 DNA: TGTGCCAGCAGCTGGGACAGGGACAATGAGCAGTTCTTC
J gene: TRBJ2-2; CDR3 length: 14; D gene: TRBD2; V gene: TRBV24-1; clone size: many; CDR3 protein: CATQGLDNTGELFF; CDR3 DNA: TGTGCCACCCAGGGACTAGACAACACCGGGGAGCTGTTTTTT
J gene: TRBJ2-1; CDR3 length: 13; D gene: .; V gene: TRBV7-3; clone size: many; CDR3 protein: CASSQGLNNEQFF; CDR3 DNA: TGTGCCAGCAGCCAGGGACTTAACAATGAGCAGTTCTTC
J gene: TRBJ1-1; CDR3 length: 15; D gene: .; V gene: TRBV7-9; clone size: .; CDR3 protein: CASSLRGQKSTEAFF; CDR3 DNA: TGTGCCAGCAGCTTACGGGGCCAAAAGAGCACTGAAGCTTTCTTT
J gene: TRBJ2-3; CDR3 length: 16; D gene: TRBD1; V gene: TRBV7-2; clone size: .; CDR3 protein: CASSLWGTGSTDTQYF; CDR3 DNA: TGTGCCAGCAGCTTGTGGGGGACAGGGAGCACAGATACGCAGTATTTT
J gene: TRBJ2-4; CDR3 length: 14; D gene: .; V gene: TRBV6-5; clone size: .; CDR3 protein: CASSPWGAKNIQYF; CDR3 DNA: TGTGCCAGCAGTCCCTGGGGAGCCAAAAACATTCAGTACTTC
J gene: TRBJ1-6; CDR3 length: 16; D gene: TRBD1; V gene: TRBV5-5; clone size: many; CDR3 protein: CASSRGPGVDNSPLHF; CDR3 DNA: TGTGCCAGCAGCAGGGGGCCGGGGGTTGACAATTCACCCCTCCACTTT
J gene: TRBJ1-2; CDR3 length: 13; D gene: .; V gene: TRBV7-9; clone size: many; CDR3 protein: CASSLDFSYGYTF; CDR3 DNA: TGTGCCAGCAGCTTAGACTTTTCCTATGGCTACACCTTC
J gene: TRBJ1-6; CDR3 length: 16; D gene: .; V gene: TRBV5-1; clone size: many; CDR3 protein: CASSLAPDRPNSPLHF; CDR3 DNA: TGCGCCAGCAGCTTGGCCCCGGACAGACCAAATTCACCCCTCCACTTT
J gene: TRBJ2-5; CDR3 length: 12; D gene: .; V gene: TRBV5-1; clone size: many; CDR3 protein: CASSPPRGAQYF; CDR3 DNA: TGCGCCAGCAGCCCGCCTCGCGGGGCTCAGTACTTC
J gene: TRBJ2-7; CDR3 length: 16; D gene: .; V gene: TRBV5-1; clone size: .; CDR3 protein: CASSLVRAQRGDEQYF; CDR3 DNA: TGCGCCAGCAGCTTGGTCAGGGCCCAGAGAGGGGACGAGCAGTACTTC
J gene: TRBJ1-5; CDR3 length: 16; D gene: TRBD1; V gene: TRBV7-2; clone size: .; CDR3 protein: CASSLAGTDSNQPQHF; CDR3 DNA: TGTGCCAGCAGCTTAGCAGGGACAGATAGCAATCAGCCCCAGCATTTT
J gene: TRBJ1-1; CDR3 length: 13; D gene: TRBD1; V gene: TRBV18; clone size: .; CDR3 protein: CASSRDRVHGAFF; CDR3 DNA: TGTGCCAGCTCACGAGACAGGGTACATGGCGCTTTCTTT
J gene: TRBJ1-1; CDR3 length: 13; D gene: .; V gene: TRBV6-1; clone size: few; CDR3 protein: CASRKEGRGEAFF; CDR3 DNA: TGTGCCAGCAGGAAGGAGGGGCGCGGTGAAGCTTTCTTT
J gene: TRBJ1-1; CDR3 length: 14; D gene: .; V gene: TRBV2; clone size: .; CDR3 protein: CASSEVVGGTEAFF; CDR3 DNA: TGTGCCAGCAGTGAAGTAGTAGGGGGCACTGAAGCTTTCTTT
J gene: TRBJ2-5; CDR3 length: 14; D gene: .; V gene: TRBV20-1; clone size: .; CDR3 protein: CSAGGESRWETQYF; CDR3 DNA: TGCAGTGCTGGAGGGGAAAGCAGATGGGAGACCCAGTACTTC
J gene: TRBJ1-2; CDR3 length: 15; D gene: TRBD1; V gene: TRBV4-3; clone size: many; CDR3 protein: CASSQDSQTGLGYTF; CDR3 DNA: TGCGCCAGCAGCCAAGATTCCCAGACAGGGCTGGGCTACACCTTC
J gene: TRBJ2-2; CDR3 length: 15; D gene: .; V gene: TRBV12-3/TRBV12-4; clone size: few; CDR3 protein: CASRPRTRSTGELFF; CDR3 DNA: TGTGCCAGCAGGCCTCGGACGAGAAGTACCGGGGAGCTGTTTTTT
J gene: TRBJ2-5; CDR3 length: 16; D gene: .; V gene: TRBV25-1; clone size: .; CDR3 protein: CASSELPGRGRETQYF; CDR3 DNA: TGTGCCAGCAGTGAATTGCCTGGCAGGGGGAGGGAGACCCAGTACTTC
J gene: TRBJ2-3; CDR3 length: 15; D gene: .; V gene: TRBV12-3/TRBV12-4; clone size: many; CDR3 protein: CASSFAVAGTDTQYF; CDR3 DNA: TGTGCCAGCAGTTTCGCGGTAGCAGGCACAGATACGCAGTATTTT
J gene: TRBJ1-1; CDR3 length: 14; D gene: .; V gene: TRBV5-1; clone size: many; CDR3 protein: CASSRGQLNTEAFF; CDR3 DNA: TGCGCCAGCAGCCGCGGACAGTTGAACACTGAAGCTTTCTTT
J gene: TRBJ1-4; CDR3 length: 15; D gene: .; V gene: TRBV12-3/TRBV12-4; clone size: .; CDR3 protein: CASSDTGIGREKLFF; CDR3 DNA: TGTGCCAGCAGTGACACAGGGATAGGACGGGAAAAACTGTTTTTT
J gene: TRBJ1-2; CDR3 length: 13; D gene: .; V gene: TRBV7-9; clone size: .; CDR3 protein: CASSLEGGLSYTF; CDR3 DNA: TGTGCCAGCAGCTTAGAGGGGGGTCTAAGCTACACCTTC
J gene: TRBJ1-1; CDR3 length: 14; D gene: TRBD1; V gene: TRBV5-1; clone size: many; CDR3 protein: CASSLGGLETEAFF; CDR3 DNA: TGCGCCAGCAGCTTAGGGGGCTTGGAGACTGAAGCTTTCTTT
J gene: TRBJ1-1; CDR3 length: 15; D gene: .; V gene: TRBV7-9; clone size: .; CDR3 protein: CASSASGGLNTEAFF; CDR3 DNA: TGTGCCAGCAGTGCGTCAGGCGGCTTGAACACTGAAGCTTTCTTT
J gene: TRBJ1-2; CDR3 length: 14; D gene: .; V gene: TRBV6-5; clone size: few; CDR3 protein: CASSYSTPRYGYTF; CDR3 DNA: TGTGCCAGCAGTTACTCGACCCCCAGATATGGCTACACCTTC
J gene: TRBJ2-6; CDR3 length: 18; D gene: TRBD2; V gene: TRBV4-1; clone size: .; CDR3 protein: CATGGVGLAISGANVLTF; CDR3 DNA: TGCGCCACAGGTGGGGTGGGACTAGCCATCTCTGGGGCCAACGTCCTGACTTTC
J gene: TRBJ1-5; CDR3 length: 13; D gene: .; V gene: TRBV30; clone size: .; CDR3 protein: CAWSDNSNQPQHF; CDR3 DNA: TGTGCCTGGAGTGACAACAGCAATCAGCCCCAGCATTTT
J gene: TRBJ1-4; CDR3 length: 15; D gene: .; V gene: TRBV18; clone size: .; CDR3 protein: CASSGTAAFNEKLFF; CDR3 DNA: TGTGCCAGCTCCGGAACAGCGGCATTTAATGAAAAACTGTTTTTT
J gene: TRBJ2-7; CDR3 length: 9; D gene: .; V gene: TRBV20-1; clone size: few; CDR3 protein: CRAHYEQYF; CDR3 DNA: TGCAGAGCCCACTACGAGCAGTACTTC
J gene: TRBJ2-3; CDR3 length: 18; D gene: .; V gene: TRBV5-1; clone size: many; CDR3 protein: CASSLEALGSVSTDTQYF; CDR3 DNA: TGCGCCAGCAGCTTGGAGGCCCTTGGGTCTGTTAGCACAGATACGCAGTATTTT
J gene: TRBJ2-1; CDR3 length: 14; D gene: .; V gene: TRBV27; clone size: few; CDR3 protein: CASSSQGSYNEQFF; CDR3 DNA: TGTGCCAGCAGTTCCCAGGGCTCCTACAATGAGCAGTTCTTC
J gene: TRBJ1-1; CDR3 length: 14; D gene: .; V gene: TRBV6-2/TRBV6-3; clone size: .; CDR3 protein: CASTLRAQNTEAFF; CDR3 DNA: TGTGCCAGCACCTTAAGGGCACAGAACACTGAAGCTTTCTTT
J gene: TRBJ2-5; CDR3 length: 12; D gene: .; V gene: TRBV20-1; clone size: many; CDR3 protein: CSARPVGETQYF; CDR3 DNA: TGCAGTGCTAGACCTGTCGGGGAGACCCAGTACTTC
J gene: TRBJ2-2; CDR3 length: 12; D gene: .; V gene: TRBV3-1; clone size: many; CDR3 protein: CASSQLGGELFF; CDR3 DNA: TGTGCCAGCAGCCAACTGGGCGGGGAGCTGTTTTTT
J gene: TRBJ2-5; CDR3 length: 14; D gene: .; V gene: TRBV20-1; clone size: few; CDR3 protein: CSARGQEIKETQYF; CDR3 DNA: TGCAGTGCTAGAGGACAGGAGATAAAAGAGACCCAGTACTTC
J gene: TRBJ1-3; CDR3 length: 15; D gene: .; V gene: TRBV12-3/TRBV12-4; clone size: many; CDR3 protein: CASRRDGNSGNTIYF; CDR3 DNA: TGTGCCAGCAGGCGCGACGGGAACTCTGGAAACACCATATATTTT
J gene: TRBJ2-3; CDR3 length: 15; D gene: .; V gene: TRBV7-9; clone size: few; CDR3 protein: CASSLVSGGTDTQYF; CDR3 DNA: TGTGCCAGCAGCTTAGTTTCCGGGGGCACAGATACGCAGTATTTT
J gene: TRBJ1-1; CDR3 length: 13; D gene: .; V gene: TRBV20-1; clone size: many; CDR3 protein: CSASRDRTTEAFF; CDR3 DNA: TGCAGTGCTAGCCGCGACAGGACCACTGAAGCTTTCTTT
J gene: TRBJ2-5; CDR3 length: 14; D gene: .; V gene: TRBV3-1; clone size: few; CDR3 protein: CASSRHQYQETQYF; CDR3 DNA: TGTGCCAGCAGCAGACACCAGTACCAAGAGACCCAGTACTTC
J gene: TRBJ2-1; CDR3 length: 15; D gene: .; V gene: TRBV20-1; clone size: .; CDR3 protein: CSADGRWTVHNEQFF; CDR3 DNA: TGCAGTGCTGACGGTCGATGGACCGTCCACAATGAGCAGTTCTTC
J gene: TRBJ2-5; CDR3 length: 14; D gene: TRBD1; V gene: TRBV20-1; clone size: many; CDR3 protein: CSARMDRGPETQYF; CDR3 DNA: TGCAGTGCTAGGATGGACAGGGGGCCGGAGACCCAGTACTTC
J gene: TRBJ1-2; CDR3 length: 15; D gene: .; V gene: TRBV4-1; clone size: many; CDR3 protein: CASSQEGTLNYGYTF; CDR3 DNA: TGCGCCAGCAGCCAAGAGGGGACACTTAACTATGGCTACACCTTC
J gene: TRBJ1-1; CDR3 length: 15; D gene: .; V gene: TRBV5-1; clone size: .; CDR3 protein: CASSQSISMNTEAFF; CDR3 DNA: TGCGCCAGCAGCCAATCGATAAGCATGAACACTGAAGCTTTCTTT
J gene: TRBJ1-6; CDR3 length: 15; D gene: .; V gene: TRBV7-9; clone size: .; CDR3 protein: CASSLVGVTYSPLHF; CDR3 DNA: TGTGCCAGCAGCTTAGTGGGGGTTACTTATTCACCCCTCCACTTT
J gene: TRBJ1-2; CDR3 length: 14; D gene: .; V gene: TRBV6-5; clone size: many; CDR3 protein: CASSNAGRWYGYTF; CDR3 DNA: TGTGCCAGCAGTAATGCCGGGAGGTGGTATGGCTACACCTTC
J gene: TRBJ2-5; CDR3 length: 15; D gene: TRBD1; V gene: TRBV5-1; clone size: .; CDR3 protein: CASSPGDREAETQYF; CDR3 DNA: TGCGCCAGCAGCCCGGGGGACAGGGAGGCAGAGACCCAGTACTTC